Many counts were recorded for the clone carrying this TCR beta chain. The antigen is not known. The sample belongs to a study of human T cells and chemical hapten exposure. As for the study in general: Skin of the upper inner arm, roughly 2 cm by roughly 2 cm, received 2% DPC for sensitization.

TCRdb re-analysed the RACE reads in MiXCR, keeping a single row per CDR3 protein. Of tens of thousands of distinct CDR3 sequences listed, approximately 12% are singletons. Time point denoted: patch test 1, 2 weeks after DPC sensitization. Regarding treatment: therapeutic diphenylcyclopropenone sensitization with weekly scalp DPC. Alopecia patients, 18 to 70 years old and DPC-suitable, served as donors. Total RNA came from unfractionated whole blood. Findings and caveats of the study: Expanded TCR counts at PT1 went up together with patch test score, a positive correlation.

Germline V CDR1 and CDR2: SEHNR, FQNEAQ (reference sequence). The CDR3 totals 12 residues. V lost 5 bases and J 6 bases, leaving 8 bases between the germline ends. The chain combines TRBV7-9 with TRBJ1-5; tentatively, D is TRBD1 (5 bases). This clonotype was obtained from a woman between 45 and 60 years old with alopecia areata. Some clones in this sample may be carry-over from other donors' samples. The starting material was whole blood, obtained in connection with sensitization to the hapten diphenylcyclopropenone (DPC). This chain's CDR3 is CASSRQGQPQHF. The CDR3 DNA reads TGTGCCAGCAGCCGCCAGGGTCAGCCCCAGCATTTT. Full variable domain (outside the CDR3, taken from reference TRBV7-9 and TRBJ1-5): DTGVSQNPRHKITKRGQNVTFRCDPISEHNRLYWYRQTLGQGPEFLTYFQNEAQLEKSRLLSDRFSAERPKGSFSTLEIQRTEQGDSAMYLCASSRQGQPQHFGDGTRLSIL.